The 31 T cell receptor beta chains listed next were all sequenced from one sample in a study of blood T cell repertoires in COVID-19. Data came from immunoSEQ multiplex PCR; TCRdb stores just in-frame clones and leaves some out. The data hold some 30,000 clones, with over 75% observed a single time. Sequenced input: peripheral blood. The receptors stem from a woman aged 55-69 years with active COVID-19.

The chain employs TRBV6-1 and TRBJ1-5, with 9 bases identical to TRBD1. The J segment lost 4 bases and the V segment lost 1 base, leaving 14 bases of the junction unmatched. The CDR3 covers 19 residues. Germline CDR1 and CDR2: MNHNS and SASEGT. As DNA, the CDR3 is TGTGCCAGCAGTGAAGTTCTGCCTCAGGGGACAGGGCTAAATCAGCCCCAGCATTTT. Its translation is CASSEVLPQGTGLNQPQHF.

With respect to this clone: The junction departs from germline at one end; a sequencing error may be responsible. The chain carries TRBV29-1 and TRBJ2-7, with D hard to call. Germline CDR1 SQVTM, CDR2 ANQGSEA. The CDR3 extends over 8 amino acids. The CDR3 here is CSVEDLRF. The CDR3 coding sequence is TGCAGCGTTGAAGATCTTCGGTTC.

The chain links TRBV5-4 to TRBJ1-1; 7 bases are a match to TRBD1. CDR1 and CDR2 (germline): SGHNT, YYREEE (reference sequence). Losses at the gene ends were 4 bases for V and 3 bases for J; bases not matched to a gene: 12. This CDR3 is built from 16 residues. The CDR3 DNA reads TGTGCCAGCAGCAAGGGACAGCCCCTCGCGGACACTGAAGCTTTCTTT. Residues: CASSKGQPLADTEAFF.

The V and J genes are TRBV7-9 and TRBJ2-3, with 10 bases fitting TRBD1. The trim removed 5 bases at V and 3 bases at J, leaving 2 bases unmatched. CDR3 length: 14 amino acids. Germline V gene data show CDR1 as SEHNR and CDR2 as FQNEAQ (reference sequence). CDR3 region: CASSPGQGTDTQYF. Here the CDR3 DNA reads TGTGCCAGCAGCCCGGGACAGGGGACAGATACGCAGTATTTT.

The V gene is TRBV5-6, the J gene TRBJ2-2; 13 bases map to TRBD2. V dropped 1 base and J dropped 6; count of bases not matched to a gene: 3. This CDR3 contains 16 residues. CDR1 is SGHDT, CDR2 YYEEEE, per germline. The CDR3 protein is CASSLILAGGSGELFF. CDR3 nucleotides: TGTGCCAGCAGCTTGATACTAGCGGGAGGGTCCGGGGAGCTGTTTTTT. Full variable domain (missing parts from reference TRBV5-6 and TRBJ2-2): DAGVTQSPTHLIKTRGQQVTLRCSPKSGHDTVSWYQQALGQGPQFIFQYYEEEERQRGNFPDRFSGHQFPNYSSELNVNALLLGDSALYLCASSLILAGGSGELFFGEGSRLTVL.

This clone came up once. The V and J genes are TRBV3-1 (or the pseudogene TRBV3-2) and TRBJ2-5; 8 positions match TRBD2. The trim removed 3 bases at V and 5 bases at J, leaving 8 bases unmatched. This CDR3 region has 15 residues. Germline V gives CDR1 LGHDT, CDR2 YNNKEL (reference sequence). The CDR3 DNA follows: TGTGCCAGCAGCCATAGCCGCGGGGGGACGGAGACCCAGTACTTC. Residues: CASSHSRGGTETQYF.

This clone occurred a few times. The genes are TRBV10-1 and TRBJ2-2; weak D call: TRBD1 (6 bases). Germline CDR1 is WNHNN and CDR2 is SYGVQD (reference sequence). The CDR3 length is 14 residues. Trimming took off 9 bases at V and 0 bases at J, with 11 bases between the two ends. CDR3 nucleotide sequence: TGCGCCAGTCGTAGGGGGACGAACACCGGGGAGCTGTTTTTT. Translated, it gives CASRRGTNTGELFF.

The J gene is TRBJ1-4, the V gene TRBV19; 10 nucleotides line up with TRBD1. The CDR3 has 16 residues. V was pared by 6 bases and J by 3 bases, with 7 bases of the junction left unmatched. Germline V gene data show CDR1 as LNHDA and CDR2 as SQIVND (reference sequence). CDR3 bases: TGTGCCAGTAGGAGGACAGGGGGTACAGCTAATGAAAAACTGTTTTTT. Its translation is CASRRTGGTANEKLFF.

CDR3 region: CASSVAGNTDTQYF. CDR3 DNA sequence: TGTGCCAGCAGCGTAGCGGGTAACACAGATACGCAGTATTTT. The V and J genes are TRBV9 and TRBJ2-3, with no clear D. In germline, CDR1 is SGDLS, CDR2 YYNGEE. The germline V and J ends were trimmed by 0 bases and 2 bases, with 7 bases remaining between them. CDR3 length equals 14 residues.

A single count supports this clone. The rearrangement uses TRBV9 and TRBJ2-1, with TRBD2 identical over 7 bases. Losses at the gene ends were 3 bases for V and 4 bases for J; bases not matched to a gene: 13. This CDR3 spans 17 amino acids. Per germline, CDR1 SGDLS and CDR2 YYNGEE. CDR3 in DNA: TGTGCCAGCAGCGCCGCCGTGGCCGCGGGGGTTTACAATGAGCAGTTCTTC. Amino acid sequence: CASSAAVAAGVYNEQFF.

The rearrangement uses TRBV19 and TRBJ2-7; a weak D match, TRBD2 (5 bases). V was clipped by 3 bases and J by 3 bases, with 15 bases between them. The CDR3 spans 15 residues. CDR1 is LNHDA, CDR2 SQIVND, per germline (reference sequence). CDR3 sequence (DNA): TGTGCCAGTAGTATTGTAGCAGCGAGCGGCTACGAGCAGTACTTC. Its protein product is CASSIVAASGYEQYF.

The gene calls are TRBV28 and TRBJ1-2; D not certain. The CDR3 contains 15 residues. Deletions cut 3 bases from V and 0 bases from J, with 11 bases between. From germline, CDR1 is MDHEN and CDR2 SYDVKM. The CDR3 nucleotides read TGTGCCAGCAGTTTGTCGCCAGTCACTAACTATGGCTACACCTTC. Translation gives CASSLSPVTNYGYTF.

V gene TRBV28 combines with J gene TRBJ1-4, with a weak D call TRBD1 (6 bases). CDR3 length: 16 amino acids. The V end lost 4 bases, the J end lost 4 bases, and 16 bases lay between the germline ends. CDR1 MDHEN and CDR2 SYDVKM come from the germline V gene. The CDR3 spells CASSSHSGTLNEKLFF. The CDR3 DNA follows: TGTGCCAGCAGTTCTCATTCCGGGACACTTAATGAAAAACTGTTTTTT. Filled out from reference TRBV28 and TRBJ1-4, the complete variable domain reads DVKVTQSSRYLVKRTGEKVFLECVQDMDHENMFWYRQDPGLGLRLIYFSYDVKMKEKGDIPEGYSVSREKKERFSLILESASTNQTSMYLCASSSHSGTLNEKLFFGSGTQLSVL.

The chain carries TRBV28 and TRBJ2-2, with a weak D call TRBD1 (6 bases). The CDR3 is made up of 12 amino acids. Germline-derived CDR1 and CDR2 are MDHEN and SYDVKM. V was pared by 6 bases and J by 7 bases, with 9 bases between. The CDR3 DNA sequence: TGTGCCAGCAGCTGGACAGTCGGGGAGCTGTTTTTT. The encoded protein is CASSWTVGELFF.

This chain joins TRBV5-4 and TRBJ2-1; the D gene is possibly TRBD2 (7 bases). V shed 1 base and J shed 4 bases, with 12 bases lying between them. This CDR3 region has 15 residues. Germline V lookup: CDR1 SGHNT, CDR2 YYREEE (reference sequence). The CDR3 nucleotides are TGTGCCAGCAGCTTGTTTGCGGGGGCATACAATGAGCAGTTCTTC. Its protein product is CASSLFAGAYNEQFF.

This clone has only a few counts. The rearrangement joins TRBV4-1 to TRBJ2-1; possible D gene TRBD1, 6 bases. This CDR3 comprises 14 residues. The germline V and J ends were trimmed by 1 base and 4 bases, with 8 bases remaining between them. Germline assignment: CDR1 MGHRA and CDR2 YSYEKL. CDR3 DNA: TGCGCCAGCAGCCAAGGCCAGGGGTACAATGAGCAGTTCTTC. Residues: CASSQGQGYNEQFF.

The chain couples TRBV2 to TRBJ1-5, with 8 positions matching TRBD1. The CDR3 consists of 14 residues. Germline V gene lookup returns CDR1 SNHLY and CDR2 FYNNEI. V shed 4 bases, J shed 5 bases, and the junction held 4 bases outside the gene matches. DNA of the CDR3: TGTGCCAGCAGTGTTACAGGGGGATATCAGCCCCAGCATTTT. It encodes CASSVTGGYQPQHF.

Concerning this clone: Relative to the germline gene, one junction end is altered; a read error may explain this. The CDR3 region has the DNA TGTGCTAGCAGCCCCGGGCGGGTTGGCCAAGAGACCCAGTACTTC. Translating it yields CASSPGRVGQETQYF. The gene calls are TRBV7-7 and TRBJ2-5; weak D call: TRBD2 (5 bases). Germline V lookup: CDR1 SSHAT, CDR2 FNYEAQ (reference sequence). The CDR3 length is 15 residues.

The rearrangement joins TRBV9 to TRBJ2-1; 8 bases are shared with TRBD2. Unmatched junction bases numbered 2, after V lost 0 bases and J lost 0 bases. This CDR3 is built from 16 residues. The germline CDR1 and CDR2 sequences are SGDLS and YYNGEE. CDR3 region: CASSVAGGGSYNEQFF. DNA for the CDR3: TGTGCCAGCAGCGTAGCGGGGGGGGGCTCCTACAATGAGCAGTTCTTC.

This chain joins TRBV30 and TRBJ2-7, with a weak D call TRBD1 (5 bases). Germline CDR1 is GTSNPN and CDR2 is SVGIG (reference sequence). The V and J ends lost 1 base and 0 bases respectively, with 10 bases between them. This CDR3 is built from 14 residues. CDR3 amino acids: CAWSDRRSSYEQYF. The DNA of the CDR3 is TGTGCCTGGAGTGACAGGCGAAGCTCCTACGAGCAGTACTTC.

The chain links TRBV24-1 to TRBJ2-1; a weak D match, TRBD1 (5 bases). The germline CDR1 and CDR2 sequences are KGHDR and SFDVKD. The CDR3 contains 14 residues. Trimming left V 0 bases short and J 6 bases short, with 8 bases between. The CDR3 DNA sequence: TGTGCCACCAGTGATTTGAGAACAGGCAATGAGCAGTTCTTC. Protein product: CATSDLRTGNEQFF.

The CDR3 loop reads CASSTGGLSYEQYF. CDR3 in DNA: TGTGCCAGCAGTACAGGGGGCCTCTCCTACGAGCAGTACTTC. The V and J genes are TRBV27 and TRBJ2-7; 9 bases are a match to TRBD1. Germline lookup yields CDR1 MNHEY and CDR2 SMNVEV (reference sequence). The CDR3 is 14 residues long. V gave up 5 bases and J gave up 0 bases; unmatched junction bases: 2.

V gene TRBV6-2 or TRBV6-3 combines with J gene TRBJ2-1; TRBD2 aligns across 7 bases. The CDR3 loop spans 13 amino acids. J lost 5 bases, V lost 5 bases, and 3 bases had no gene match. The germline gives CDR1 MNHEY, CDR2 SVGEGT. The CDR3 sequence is CASSMLADNEQFF. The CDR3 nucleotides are TGTGCCAGCAGTATGCTAGCGGACAATGAGCAGTTCTTC.

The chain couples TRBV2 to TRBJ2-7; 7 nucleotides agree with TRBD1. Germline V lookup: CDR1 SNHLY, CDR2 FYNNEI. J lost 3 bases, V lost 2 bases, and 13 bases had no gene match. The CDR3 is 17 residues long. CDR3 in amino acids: CASSESALRQGDYEQYF. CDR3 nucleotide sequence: TGTGCCAGCAGTGAATCGGCGTTGCGACAGGGCGACTACGAGCAGTACTTC.

CDR3 protein: CASSLAGAEAFF. The CDR3, as DNA: TGTGCCAGCAGTTTGGCGGGGGCTGAAGCTTTCTTT. The V gene is TRBV28, the J gene TRBJ1-1, with D possibly matching TRBD1 (5 bases). Per the germline V gene, CDR1 is MDHEN and CDR2 is SYDVKM. This CDR3 is built from 12 residues. Trimming cost V 3 bases and J 6 bases, with 8 bases left between them.

CDR3 region: CASSSLRQAVQPQHF. In DNA, the CDR3 is TGTGCCAGCAGTTCCCTCAGACAGGCCGTTCAGCCCCAGCATTTT. The chain combines TRBV28 with TRBJ1-5; D may be TRBD1 (6 bases). This CDR3 comprises 15 residues. V was shortened by 4 bases and J by 6 bases, with 16 bases between the two germline ends. CDR1 and CDR2 (germline): MDHEN, SYDVKM.

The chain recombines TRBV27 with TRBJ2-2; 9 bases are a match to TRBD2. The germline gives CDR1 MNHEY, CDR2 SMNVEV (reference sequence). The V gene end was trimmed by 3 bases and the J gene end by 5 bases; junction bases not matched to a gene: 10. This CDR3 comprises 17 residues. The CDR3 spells CASSLVGGGAWTGELFF. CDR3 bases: TGTGCCAGCAGTTTGGTTGGCGGGGGGGCCTGGACCGGGGAGCTGTTTTTT.

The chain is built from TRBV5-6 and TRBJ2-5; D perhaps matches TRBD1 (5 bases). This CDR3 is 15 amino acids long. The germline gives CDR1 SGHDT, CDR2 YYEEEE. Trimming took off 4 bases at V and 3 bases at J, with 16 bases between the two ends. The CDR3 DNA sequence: TGTGCCAGCAGCCAGGTGGGGCAGGGCGAAGAGACCCAGTACTTC. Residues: CASSQVGQGEETQYF.

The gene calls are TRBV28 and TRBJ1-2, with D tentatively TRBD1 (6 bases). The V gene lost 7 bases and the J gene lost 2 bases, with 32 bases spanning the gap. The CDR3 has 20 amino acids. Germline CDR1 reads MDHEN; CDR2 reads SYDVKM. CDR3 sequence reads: CASNHPPLFTDSLINYGYTF. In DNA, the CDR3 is TGTGCCAGCAATCATCCACCCCTCTTTACGGACAGTTTAATCAACTATGGCTACACCTTC.

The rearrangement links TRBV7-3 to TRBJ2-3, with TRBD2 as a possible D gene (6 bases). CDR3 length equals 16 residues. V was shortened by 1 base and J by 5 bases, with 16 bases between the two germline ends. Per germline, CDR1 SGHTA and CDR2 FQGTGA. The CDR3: CASSLISGEVVDTQYF. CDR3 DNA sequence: TGTGCCAGCAGCTTAATATCGGGGGAGGTGGTAGATACGCAGTATTTT.

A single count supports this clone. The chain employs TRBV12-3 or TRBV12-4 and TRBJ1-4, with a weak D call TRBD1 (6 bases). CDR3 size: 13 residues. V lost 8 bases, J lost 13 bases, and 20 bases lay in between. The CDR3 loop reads CASSSGRGGALFF. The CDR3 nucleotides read TGTGCCAGCTCGTCCGGGAGGGGGGGGGCACTGTTTTTT.